Given below is one T cell receptor beta chain in context. The target antigen is unknown. The entry originates in a study of cytomegalovirus exposure and HLA in healthy donors. Study background: The 95 to 150 validation repertoires used a platform that matched the one used for the 550 to 800 first-cohort repertoires, as a later analysis reported.

The roughly 120-subject validation cohort, separate from the approximately 660-subject first cohort, included the donors. The V and J ends lost 4 bases and 8 bases respectively, with 14 bases between them. The germline V gene encodes CDR1 SEHNR and CDR2 FQNEAQ (reference sequence). The CDR3 spans 14 residues. The repertoire was sequenced with immunoSEQ multiplex PCR; TCRdb's copy has only in-frame clones and lacks some. The table includes roughly 98,000 clones, roughly nine tenths detected once. Whole-study findings and limits: The tendency of first-cohort TCR clusters to co-occur in the 120 validation repertoires was the finding of a later analysis. The study flagged some 180 TCR beta chains as cytomegalovirus-associated.

The clonotype was recovered from a man aged 18-30 years in good health and CMV-seropositive. Sequencing was done on a sample of PBMCs. The rearrangement uses TRBV7-9 and TRBJ1-4; D may be TRBD1 (5 bases). CDR3 loop: CASSYSGTEEKLFF. The CDR3 region has the DNA TGTGCCAGCAGCTATAGCGGGACGGAGGAAAAACTGTTTTTT.